This TCR beta chain emerged from a study of blood T cell repertoires in COVID-19. CDR3 length: 14 residues. The V gene end was trimmed by 4 bases and the J gene end by 4 bases; junction bases not matched to a gene: 5. Per germline, CDR1 LGHDT and CDR2 YNNKEL (reference sequence). The data were produced by immunoSEQ multiplex PCR, yet TCRdb's version contains in-frame clones alone and is incomplete. The sample shows roughly 130,000 clones, around 80% of them seen only once. Sample: peripheral blood. The source of this sequence is a man in his 60s with active or convalescent COVID-19. The chain is built from TRBV3-1 (or the pseudogene TRBV3-2) and TRBJ1-1; 8 bases are shared with TRBD1. CDR3 DNA sequence: TGTGCCAGCAGCCCAACTACAGGGGGCACTGAAGCTTTCTTT. Protein: CASSPTTGGTEAFF.